Listed here are 3 T cell receptor beta chains from one sample, sequenced in a study of T cell responses to AZD1222 COVID-19 vaccine. Only in-frame clones appear in the TCRdb table, and some are missing; sequencing was by immunoSEQ multiplex PCR. The sample consists of 100,000 to 150,000 clones, about 92% of them appearing once. This specimen consisted of peripheral blood, obtained 28 days after the second AZD1222 dose. These receptors all come from an adult who received the AZD1222 COVID-19 vaccine.

The CDR3 sequence is CASSPGQGGYGYTF. The DNA for the CDR3 is TGTGCCAGCAGCCCGGGACAGGGAGGCTATGGCTACACCTTC. This chain links TRBV7-2 with TRBJ1-2, with 9 bases lining up with TRBD1. The CDR3 has 14 residues. V shed 5 bases and J 4 bases; nucleotides not matched to a gene: 5. The V gene's germline CDR1 is SGHTA and CDR2 FQGNSA. Drawing the rest from reference TRBV7-2 and TRBJ1-2, the complete variable domain is GAGVSQSPSNKVTEKGKDVELRCDPISGHTALYWYRQSLGQGLEFLIYFQGNSAPDKSGLPSDRFSAERTGGSVSTLTIQRTQQEDSAVYLCASSPGQGGYGYTFGSGTRLTVV.

The chain couples TRBV19 to TRBJ1-1; D remains unclear. This CDR3 has 10 amino acids. Germline assignment: CDR1 LNHDA and CDR2 SQIVND (reference sequence). The germline V and J ends were trimmed by 11 bases and 1 base, with 5 bases remaining between them. The DNA of the CDR3 is TGTGCCGAGGGGAACACTGAAGCTTTCTTT. Amino acid sequence: CAEGNTEAFF.

The rearrangement uses TRBV7-3 and TRBJ2-2; D uncertain. V lost 2 bases and J lost 5, with 6 bases in between. This CDR3 comprises 13 residues. Germline CDR1 and CDR2: SGHTA and FQGTGA. The CDR3 protein is CASSLEPTGELFF. DNA for the CDR3: TGTGCCAGCAGCTTAGAGCCAACCGGGGAGCTGTTTTTT.